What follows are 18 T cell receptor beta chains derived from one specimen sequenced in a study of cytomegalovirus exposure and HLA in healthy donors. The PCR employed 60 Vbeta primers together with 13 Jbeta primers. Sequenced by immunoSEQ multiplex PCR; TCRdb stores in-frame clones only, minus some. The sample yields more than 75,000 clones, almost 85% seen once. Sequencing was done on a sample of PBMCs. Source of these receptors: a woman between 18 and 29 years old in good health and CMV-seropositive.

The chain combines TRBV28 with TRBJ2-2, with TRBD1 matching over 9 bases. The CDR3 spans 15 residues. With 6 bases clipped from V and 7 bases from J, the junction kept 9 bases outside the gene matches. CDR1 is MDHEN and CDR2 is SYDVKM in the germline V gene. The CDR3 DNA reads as TGTGCCAGCAGCACCGGGACAGGGATGTTCGGGGAGCTGTTTTTT. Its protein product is CASSTGTGMFGELFF.

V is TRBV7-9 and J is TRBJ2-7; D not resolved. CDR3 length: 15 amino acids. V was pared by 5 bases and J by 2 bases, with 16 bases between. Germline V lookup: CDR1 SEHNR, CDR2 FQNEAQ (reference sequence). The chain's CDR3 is CASSPLPSVTYEQYF. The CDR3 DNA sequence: TGTGCCAGCAGCCCCCTCCCCAGCGTTACCTACGAGCAGTACTTC.

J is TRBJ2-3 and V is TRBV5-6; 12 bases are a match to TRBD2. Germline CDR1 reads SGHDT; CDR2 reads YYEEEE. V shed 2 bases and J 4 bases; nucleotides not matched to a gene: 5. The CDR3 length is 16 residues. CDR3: CASSLTSGRWADTQYF. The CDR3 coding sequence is TGTGCCAGCAGCTTAACTAGCGGGAGGTGGGCAGATACGCAGTATTTT. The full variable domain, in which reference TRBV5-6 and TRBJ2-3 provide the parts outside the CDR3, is DAGVTQSPTHLIKTRGQQVTLRCSPKSGHDTVSWYQQALGQGPQFIFQYYEEEERQRGNFPDRFSGHQFPNYSSELNVNALLLGDSALYLCASSLTSGRWADTQYFGPGTRLTVL.

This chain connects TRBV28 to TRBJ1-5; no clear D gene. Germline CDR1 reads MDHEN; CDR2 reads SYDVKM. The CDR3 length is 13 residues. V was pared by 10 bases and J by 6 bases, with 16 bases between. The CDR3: CAIDPGVGQPQHF. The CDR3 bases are TGTGCCATCGACCCCGGGGTCGGTCAGCCCCAGCATTTT.

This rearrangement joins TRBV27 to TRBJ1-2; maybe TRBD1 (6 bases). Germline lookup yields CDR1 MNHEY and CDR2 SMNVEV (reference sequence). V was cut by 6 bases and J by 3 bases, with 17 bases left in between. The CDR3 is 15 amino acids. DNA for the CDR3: TGTGCCAGCAGCCGAACTGGGCGGGGGCACTATGGCTACACCTTC. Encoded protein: CASSRTGRGHYGYTF.

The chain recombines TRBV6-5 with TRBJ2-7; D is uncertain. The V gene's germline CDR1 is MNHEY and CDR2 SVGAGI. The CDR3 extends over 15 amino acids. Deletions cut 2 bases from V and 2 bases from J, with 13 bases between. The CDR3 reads CASSYVGGPTYEQYF. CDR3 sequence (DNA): TGTGCCAGCAGTTACGTAGGCGGCCCCACCTACGAGCAGTACTTC.

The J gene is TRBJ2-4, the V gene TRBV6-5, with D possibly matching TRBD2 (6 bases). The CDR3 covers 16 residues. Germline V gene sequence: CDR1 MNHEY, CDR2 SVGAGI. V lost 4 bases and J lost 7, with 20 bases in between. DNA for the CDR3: TGTGCCAGCAGTTCTGTCCCCCACCGGAGGGCGAACATTCAGTACTTC. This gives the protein CASSSVPHRRANIQYF.

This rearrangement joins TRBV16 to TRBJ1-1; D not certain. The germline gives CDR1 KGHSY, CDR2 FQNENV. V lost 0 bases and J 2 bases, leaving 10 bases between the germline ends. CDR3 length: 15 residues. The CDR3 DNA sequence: TGTGCCAGCAGCCAATCCCAGGCCCTAAACACTGAAGCTTTCTTT. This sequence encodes CASSQSQALNTEAFF.

Written as DNA, the CDR3 is TGTGCCAGCAGCTTAGTCATGGCGCATGTGAGGGATACGCAGTATTTT. It is translated as CASSLVMAHVRDTQYF. The chain links TRBV11-2 to TRBJ2-3; no definite D call. The CDR3 runs to 16 residues. V lost 1 base and J 6 bases, leaving 17 bases between the germline ends. CDR1 and CDR2 from the germline V gene are SGHAT and FQNNGV.

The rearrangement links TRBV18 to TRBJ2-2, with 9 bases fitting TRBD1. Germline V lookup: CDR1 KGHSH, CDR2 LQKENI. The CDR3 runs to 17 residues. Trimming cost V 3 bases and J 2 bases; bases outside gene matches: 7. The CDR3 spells CASSPTLDRGNTGELFF. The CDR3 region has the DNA TGTGCCAGCTCACCCACCTTGGACAGGGGAAACACCGGGGAGCTGTTTTTT.

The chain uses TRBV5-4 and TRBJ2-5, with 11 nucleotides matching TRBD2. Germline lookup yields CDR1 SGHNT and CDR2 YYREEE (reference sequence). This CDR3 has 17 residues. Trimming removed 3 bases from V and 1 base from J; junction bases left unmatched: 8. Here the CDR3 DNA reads TGTGCCAGCAGCTCCGGGACTAGCGGTATCATCCAAGAGACCCAGTACTTC. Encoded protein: CASSSGTSGIIQETQYF.

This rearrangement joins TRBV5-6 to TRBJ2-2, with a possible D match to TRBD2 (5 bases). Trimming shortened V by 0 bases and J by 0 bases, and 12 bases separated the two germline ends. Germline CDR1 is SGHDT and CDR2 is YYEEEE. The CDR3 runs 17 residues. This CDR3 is CASSLEGVHTNTGELFF. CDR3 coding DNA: TGTGCCAGCAGCTTGGAGGGAGTACATACGAACACCGGGGAGCTGTTTTTT.

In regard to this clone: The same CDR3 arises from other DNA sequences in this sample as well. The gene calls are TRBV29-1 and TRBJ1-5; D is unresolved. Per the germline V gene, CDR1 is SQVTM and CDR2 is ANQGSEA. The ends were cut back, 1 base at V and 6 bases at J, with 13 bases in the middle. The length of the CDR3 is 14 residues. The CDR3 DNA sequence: TGCAGCGTTGAAGGACAAAGACGGGGTCAGCCCCAGCATTTT. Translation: CSVEGQRRGQPQHF.

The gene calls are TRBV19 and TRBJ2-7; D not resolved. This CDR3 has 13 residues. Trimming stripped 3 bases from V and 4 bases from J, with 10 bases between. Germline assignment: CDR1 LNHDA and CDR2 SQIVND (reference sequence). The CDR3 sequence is CASSIGGVYEQYF. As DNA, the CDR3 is TGTGCCAGTAGTATCGGCGGAGTTTACGAGCAGTACTTC.

The CDR3 region has the DNA TGTGCCTGGATACGACATGAAGCTTTCTTT. Protein product: CAWIRHEAFF. The chain has TRBV30 and TRBJ1-1; the D is unclear. CDR3 length equals 10 residues. Germline CDR1 GTSNPN, CDR2 SVGIG (reference sequence). The germline V and J ends were trimmed by 4 bases and 7 bases, with 7 bases remaining between them.

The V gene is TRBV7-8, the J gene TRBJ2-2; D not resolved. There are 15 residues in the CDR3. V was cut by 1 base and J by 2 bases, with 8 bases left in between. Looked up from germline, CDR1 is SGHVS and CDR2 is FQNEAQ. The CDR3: CASSLGWQNTGELFF. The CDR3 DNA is TGTGCCAGCAGCTTAGGGTGGCAAAACACCGGGGAGCTGTTTTTT. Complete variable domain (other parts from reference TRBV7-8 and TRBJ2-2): GAGVSQSPRYKVAKRGQDVALRCDPISGHVSLFWYQQALGQGPEFLTYFQNEAQLDKSGLPSDRFFAERPEGSVSTLKIQRTQQEDSAVYLCASSLGWQNTGELFFGEGSRLTVL.

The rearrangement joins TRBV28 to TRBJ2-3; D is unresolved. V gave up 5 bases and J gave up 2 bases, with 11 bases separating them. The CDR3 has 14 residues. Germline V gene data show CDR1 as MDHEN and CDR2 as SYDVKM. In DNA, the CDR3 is TGTGCCAGCAGTCCGACTCGATACACAGATACGCAGTATTTT. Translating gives CASSPTRYTDTQYF.

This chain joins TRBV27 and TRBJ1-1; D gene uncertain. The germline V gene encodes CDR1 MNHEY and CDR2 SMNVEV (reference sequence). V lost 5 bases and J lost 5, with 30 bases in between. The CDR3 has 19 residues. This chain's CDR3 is CASSPSHIRQAGRRTEAFF. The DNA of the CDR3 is TGTGCCAGCAGTCCATCACACATACGTCAGGCAGGCAGAAGAACTGAAGCTTTCTTT.